This TCR beta chain was found in a study of T-cell memory formation after mild COVID-19. Looking at the study overall: The two donors had largely donor-specific TCR clusters.

Looked up from germline, CDR1 is LNHNV and CDR2 is YYDKDF (reference sequence). The CDR3 runs to 13 residues. Between the trimmed V and J ends, which lost 0 bases and 11 bases, there was a span of 11 bases. Study findings and constraints: Clones that shrank (day 15 to 85) were balanced CD4/CD8, whereas later expanders leaned CD4+. Researchers report contracting CD4+ clones mostly in CM and EM, with CD8+ clones in EMRA.

A single record per CDR3 protein comes from TCRdb applying MiXCR to the 5' RACE reads. The sample comprises some 320,000 distinct CDR3 sequences, roughly 13% of which are singletons, and roughly 21% rests with the top ten. This clonotype was seen more than once but under ten times. Its matching antigen is unknown. The sample taken for sequencing was PBMCs or a T cell subset sorted from them (not recorded which). This chain uses TRBV15 with TRBJ1-5; D gene ambiguous. The TCR sequence derives from a young man who had mild COVID-19 (a few samples of this study predate the infection). Cell type and time point are not known. The DNA for the CDR3 is TGTGCCACCAGCAGAGATGAGGCGCGTGCCCAGCATTTT. It translates to CATSRDEARAQHF. Together with reference TRBV15 and TRBJ1-5, the CDR3 gives the full variable domain: DAMVIQNPRYQVTQFGKPVTLSCSQTLNHNVMYWYQQKSSQAPKLLFHYYDKDFNNEADTPDNFQSRRPNTSFCFLDIRSPGLGDTAMYLCATSRDEARAQHFGDGTRLSIL.